Following are 11 T cell receptor beta chains from one sample sequenced in a study of PD-L1 blockade in urothelial cancer. Data came from immunoSEQ multiplex PCR; TCRdb stores just in-frame clones and leaves some out. The sample shows tens of thousands of clones, just over 35% of them seen only once. The input for sequencing was tumor tissue, taken before atezolizumab (anti-PD-L1) treatment. Receptors were obtained from a man in his fifties or sixties with urothelial cancer.

This clone was observed a few times. The V gene is TRBV29-1, the J gene TRBJ2-7; TRBD2 aligns across 13 bases. CDR3 size: 18 residues. Germline V gene data show CDR1 as SQVTM and CDR2 as ANQGSEA. The V and J ends lost 5 bases and 4 bases, in that order; junction bases with no gene match: 17. The CDR3 loop is CSVKYSGLAGVKLYEQYF. CDR3 DNA sequence: TGCAGCGTTAAATATAGCGGACTAGCGGGAGTGAAATTGTACGAGCAGTACTTC.

This clone was detected only a few times. The V and J genes are TRBV5-5 and TRBJ2-7; TRBD1 matches 8 bases. Germline V lookup: CDR1 SGHKS, CDR2 YYEKEE (reference sequence). The junction had 8 bases not matched to a gene; V was cut back by 2 bases and J by 7 bases. The CDR3 is 14 residues long. The CDR3 spells CASSLPPTGGEQYF. In DNA, the CDR3 is TGTGCCAGCAGCTTACCACCTACAGGGGGGGAGCAGTACTTC.

The gene calls are TRBV6-8 and TRBJ2-5, with 7 bases matching TRBD1. Trimming at V came to 5 bases and at J to 5 bases, leaving 11 bases not matched to a gene. This CDR3 region has 15 residues. The V gene's germline CDR1 is MNHGY and CDR2 SAAAGT. CDR3 sequence reads: CASSTQTGSGETQYF. The CDR3 DNA reads TGTGCCAGCAGTACTCAGACAGGGTCAGGGGAGACCCAGTACTTC.

This clone was picked up a small number of times. The chain combines TRBV2 with TRBJ2-1; 12 nucleotides line up with TRBD2. The CDR3 is 15 residues long. CDR1 SNHLY and CDR2 FYNNEI come from the germline V gene. V trimming: 2 bases; J trimming: 6 bases; junction bases outside the gene matches: 2. CDR3 sequence: CASSERTSGINEQFF. The DNA of the CDR3 is TGTGCCAGCAGTGAACGGACTAGCGGGATCAATGAGCAGTTCTTC.

This rearrangement joins TRBV30 to TRBJ1-1, with no clear D. The ends were cut back, 7 bases at V and 6 bases at J, with 12 bases in the middle. Germline V gives CDR1 GTSNPN, CDR2 SVGIG (reference sequence). This CDR3 region has 11 residues. CDR3 in amino acids: CAFDLKAEAFF. The CDR3 nucleotides read TGTGCCTTCGACCTGAAGGCTGAAGCTTTCTTT.

The chain combines TRBV5-1 with TRBJ2-3, with 10 bases matching TRBD2. Trimming at V came to 4 bases and at J to 2 bases, leaving 7 bases not matched to a gene. There are 16 residues in the CDR3. Per the germline V gene, CDR1 is SGHRS and CDR2 is YFSETQ. In DNA form, the CDR3 reads TGCGCCAGCAGCACGGGCACTAGCGGGGCCACAGATACGCAGTATTTT. Its translation is CASSTGTSGATDTQYF.

J is TRBJ1-5 and V is TRBV28; tentatively, D is TRBD1 (6 bases). Germline V gene lookup returns CDR1 MDHEN and CDR2 SYDVKM. Trimming took 5 bases from V and 6 from J, leaving 14 bases between them. The CDR3 runs 14 residues. The CDR3 coding sequence is TGTGCCAGCAGTACAGGGTTCCGGAGTCAGCCCCAGCATTTT. Amino acid sequence: CASSTGFRSQPQHF.

This clone showed up just a few times. This chain links TRBV1 with TRBJ1-1. TRBV1 counts as a pseudogene. The CDR3 runs 13 residues. The chain's CDR3 is CASSQGGNTEAFF. CDR3 nucleotides: TGCGCCAGCAGCCAAGGTGGGAACACTGAAGCTTTCTTT.

The gene calls are TRBV10-2 and TRBJ2-5, with TRBD1 matching over 9 bases. CDR1 and CDR2 (germline): WSHSY, SAAADI. J gave up 5 bases and V 8 bases, and 6 bases lay outside the gene matches. The CDR3 sequence is 13 residues long. CDR3 protein: CASGRDRGETQYF. CDR3 bases: TGCGCCAGCGGACGAGACAGGGGGGAGACCCAGTACTTC.

The chain has TRBV28 and TRBJ1-4; D might be TRBD1 (5 bases). V lost 7 bases and J 8 bases, leaving 17 bases between the germline ends. The CDR3 runs 14 residues. Germline CDR1 is MDHEN and CDR2 is SYDVKM. The CDR3 nucleotides are TGTGCCAGCACCGTCGGGGGGGTTATGGAAAAACTGTTTTTT. This sequence encodes CASTVGGVMEKLFF.

This CDR3 reads CASEGGSRRGTDTQYF. CDR3 DNA: TGTGCCAGTGAGGGGGGCTCGCGCCGGGGCACAGATACGCAGTATTTT. The chain joins TRBV19 to TRBJ2-3; D assignment may be TRBD1 or TRBD2 (6 bases each). The ends were cut back, 8 bases at V and 1 base at J, with 19 bases in the middle. This CDR3 is 16 amino acids long. The germline V gene has CDR1 LNHDA and CDR2 SQIVND (reference sequence).